The clone carrying this T cell receptor beta chain was seen a handful of times. The data were obtained in a study of T-cell memory formation after mild COVID-19. V was pared by 6 bases and J by 8 bases, with 10 bases of the junction left unmatched. Per germline, CDR1 SGHTA and CDR2 FQGNSA. The CDR3 extends over 14 amino acids. MiXCR, run by TCRdb on the 5' RACE reads, gives a single entry per CDR3 protein. Of 200,000 to 300,000 distinct CDR3 sequences in the sample, roughly a sixth were seen once. Material: PBMCs or a T cell subset sorted from them (not recorded which). The receptor was isolated from a man aged 18-30 years who had mild COVID-19 (a few samples of this study predate the infection). Cell type and time point are not known. The chain is built from TRBV7-2 and TRBJ1-2; 9 nucleotides align to TRBD1. This chain's CDR3 is CASSTGGNWEGYTF. The CDR3 bases are TGTGCCAGCAGTACAGGGGGCAATTGGGAAGGCTACACCTTC.